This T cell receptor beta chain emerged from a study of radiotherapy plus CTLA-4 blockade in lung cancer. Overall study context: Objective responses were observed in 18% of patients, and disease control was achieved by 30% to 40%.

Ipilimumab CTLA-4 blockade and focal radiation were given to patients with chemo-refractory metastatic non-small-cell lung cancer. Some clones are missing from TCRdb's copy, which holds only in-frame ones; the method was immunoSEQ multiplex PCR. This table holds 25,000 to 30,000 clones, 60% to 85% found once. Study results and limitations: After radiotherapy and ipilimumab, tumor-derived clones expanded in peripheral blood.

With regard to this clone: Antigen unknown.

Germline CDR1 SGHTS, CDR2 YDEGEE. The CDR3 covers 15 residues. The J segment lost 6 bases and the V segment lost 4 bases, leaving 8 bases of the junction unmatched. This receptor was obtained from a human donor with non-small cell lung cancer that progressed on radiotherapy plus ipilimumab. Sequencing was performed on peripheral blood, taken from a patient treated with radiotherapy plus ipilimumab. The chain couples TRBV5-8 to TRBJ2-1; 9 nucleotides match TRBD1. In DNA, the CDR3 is TGTGCCAGCAGCCTCGTACAGGGGGCTTCCAATGAGCAGTTCTTC. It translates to CASSLVQGASNEQFF.